The 5 T cell receptor beta chains given below trace back to one sample, sequenced in a study of CD8+ T cells in alopecia areata. Treatment: oral pan-JAK inhibitor, 5-10 mg twice daily. Sequencing relied on a cDNA template that was reverse transcribed from extracted RNA. Clones were sequenced by immunoSEQ multiplex PCR, and TCRdb holds only the in-frame ones, with some missing. This table holds about 200,000 clones, around 66% found once. This specimen was CD4+ T cells sorted from blood, taken at week 4, from a patient treated with tofacitinib. These receptors were taken from a human donor with alopecia areata.

The chain carries TRBV6-6 and TRBJ1-5; TRBD1 matches at 7 bases. The CDR3 contains 15 residues. CDR1 is MNHNY and CDR2 is SVGAGI in the germline V gene (reference sequence). The junction had 5 bases not matched to a gene; V was cut back by 5 bases and J by 1 base. CDR3 residues: CASSRDSGSNQPQHF. CDR3 DNA: TGTGCCAGCAGTCGGGACAGCGGGAGCAATCAGCCCCAGCATTTT.

J is TRBJ2-3 and V is TRBV5-1; 9 nucleotides align to TRBD2. J was trimmed by 1 base and V by 2 bases; bases with no gene match: 2. The CDR3 contains 15 residues. Germline lookup yields CDR1 SGHRS and CDR2 YFSETQ. The CDR3 DNA reads as TGCGCCAGCAGCTTCGGCGGGGGGGGCACAGATACGCAGTATTTT. Its protein product is CASSFGGGGTDTQYF.

Comments on this clone: Mismatch with germline at one junction end may stem from a read error. CDR3 nucleotides: TGCGCCAGCAGCCAAGATCTGGGGGTGAAAACTGAAGCTTTCTTT. Amino acids: CASSQDLGVKTEAFF. The rearrangement uses TRBV4-3 and TRBJ1-1; a possible D gene is TRBD1 (5 bases). The CDR3 runs to 15 residues. The germline gives CDR1 LGHNA, CDR2 YSLEER.

The rearrangement uses TRBV10-3 and TRBJ2-7; D gene unclear. This CDR3 contains 14 residues. V was cut by 2 bases and J by 6 bases, with 14 bases left in between. Germline V gene sequence: CDR1 ENHRY, CDR2 SYGVKD. CDR3 in amino acids: CAISELPPRGEQYF. The CDR3, as DNA: TGTGCCATCAGTGAGCTCCCCCCCCGCGGCGAGCAGTACTTC.

The chain is built from TRBV29-1 and TRBJ1-2, with 9 bases identical to TRBD1. The V segment lost 5 bases and the J segment 6 bases; nucleotides outside the gene matches: 7. CDR3 length: 13 amino acids. Germline-derived CDR1 and CDR2 are SQVTM and ANQGSEA. The CDR3 sequence: CSVPPTGGDGYTF. Here the CDR3 DNA reads TGCAGCGTTCCACCTACAGGGGGCGATGGCTACACCTTC.